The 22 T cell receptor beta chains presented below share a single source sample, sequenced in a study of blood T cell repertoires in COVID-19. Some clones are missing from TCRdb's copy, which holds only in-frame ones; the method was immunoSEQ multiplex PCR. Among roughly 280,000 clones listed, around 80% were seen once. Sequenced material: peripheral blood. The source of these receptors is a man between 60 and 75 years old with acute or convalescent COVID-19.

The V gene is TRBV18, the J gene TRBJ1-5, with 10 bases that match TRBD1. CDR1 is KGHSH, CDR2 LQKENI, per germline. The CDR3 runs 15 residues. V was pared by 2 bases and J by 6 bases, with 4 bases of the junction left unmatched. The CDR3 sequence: CASSPGTGDSQPQHF. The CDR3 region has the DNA TGTGCCAGCTCACCAGGGACAGGGGATAGTCAGCCCCAGCATTTT.

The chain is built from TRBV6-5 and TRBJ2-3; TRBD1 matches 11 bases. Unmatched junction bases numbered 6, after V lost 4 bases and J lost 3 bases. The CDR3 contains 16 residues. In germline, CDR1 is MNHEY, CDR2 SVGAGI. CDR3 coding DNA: TGTGCCAGCAGTTCCGGACAGGGGGCGATGACAGATACGCAGTATTTT. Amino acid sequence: CASSSGQGAMTDTQYF.

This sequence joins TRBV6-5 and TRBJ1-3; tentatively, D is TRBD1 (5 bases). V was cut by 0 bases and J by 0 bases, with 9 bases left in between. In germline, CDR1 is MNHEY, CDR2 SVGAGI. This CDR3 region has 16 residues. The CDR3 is CASSYSFGGSGNTIYF. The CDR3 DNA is TGTGCCAGCAGTTACTCGTTCGGGGGCTCTGGAAACACCATATATTTT.

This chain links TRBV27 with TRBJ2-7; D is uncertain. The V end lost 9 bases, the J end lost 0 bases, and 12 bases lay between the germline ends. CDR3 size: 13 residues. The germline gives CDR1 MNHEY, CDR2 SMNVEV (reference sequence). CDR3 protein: CASLDNLSYEQYF. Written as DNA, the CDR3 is TGTGCCAGTCTTGACAACCTCTCCTACGAGCAGTACTTC.

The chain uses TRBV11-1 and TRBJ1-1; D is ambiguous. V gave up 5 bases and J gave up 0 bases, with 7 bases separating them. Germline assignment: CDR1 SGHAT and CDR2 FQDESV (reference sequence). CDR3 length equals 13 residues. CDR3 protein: CASSTRVNTEAFF. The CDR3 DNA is TGTGCCAGCAGCACTCGGGTGAACACTGAAGCTTTCTTT.

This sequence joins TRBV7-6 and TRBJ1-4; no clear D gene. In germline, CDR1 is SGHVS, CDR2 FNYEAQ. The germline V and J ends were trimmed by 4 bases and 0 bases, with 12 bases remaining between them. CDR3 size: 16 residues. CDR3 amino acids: CASSSQATSTNEKLFF. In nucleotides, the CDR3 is TGTGCCAGCAGCTCTCAGGCTACATCAACTAATGAAAAACTGTTTTTT.

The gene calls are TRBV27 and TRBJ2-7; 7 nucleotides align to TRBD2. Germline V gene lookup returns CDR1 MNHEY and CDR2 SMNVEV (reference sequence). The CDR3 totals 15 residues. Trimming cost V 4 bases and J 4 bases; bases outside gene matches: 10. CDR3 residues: CASSSAGRVRYEQYF. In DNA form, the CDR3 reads TGTGCCAGCAGTTCGGCGGGGAGGGTAAGGTACGAGCAGTACTTC.

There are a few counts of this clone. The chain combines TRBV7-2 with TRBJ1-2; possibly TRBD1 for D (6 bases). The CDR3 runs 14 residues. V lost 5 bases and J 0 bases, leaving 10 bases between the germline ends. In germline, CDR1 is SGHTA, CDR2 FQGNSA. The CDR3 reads CASSMDRANYGYTF. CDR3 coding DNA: TGTGCCAGCAGCATGGACAGAGCTAACTATGGCTACACCTTC.

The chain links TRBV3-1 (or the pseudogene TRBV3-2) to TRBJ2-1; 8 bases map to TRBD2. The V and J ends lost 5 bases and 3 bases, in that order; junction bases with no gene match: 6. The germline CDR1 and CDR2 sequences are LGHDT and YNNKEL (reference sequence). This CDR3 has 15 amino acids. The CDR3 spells CASSASGGHYNEQFF. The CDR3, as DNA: TGTGCCAGCAGCGCCAGCGGGGGCCACTACAATGAGCAGTTCTTC.

The CDR3 spells CASSEGADTQYF. As DNA, the CDR3 is TGTGCCAGCTCAGAGGGGGCAGATACGCAGTATTTT. The chain employs TRBV18 and TRBJ2-3, with D perhaps TRBD1 (6 bases). V lost 5 bases and J 4 bases, leaving 7 bases between the germline ends. The CDR3 spans 12 residues. The germline gives CDR1 KGHSH, CDR2 LQKENI.

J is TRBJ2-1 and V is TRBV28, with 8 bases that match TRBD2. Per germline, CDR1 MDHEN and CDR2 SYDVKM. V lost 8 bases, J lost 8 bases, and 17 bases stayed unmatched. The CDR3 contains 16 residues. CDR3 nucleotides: TGTGCCAGCCTCCAAACCGGGACTAGGCTTTTGGATGAGCAGTTCTTC. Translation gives CASLQTGTRLLDEQFF. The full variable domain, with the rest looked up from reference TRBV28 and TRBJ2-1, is DVKVTQSSRYLVKRTGEKVFLECVQDMDHENMFWYRQDPGLGLRLIYFSYDVKMKEKGDIPEGYSVSREKKERFSLILESASTNQTSMYLCASLQTGTRLLDEQFFGPGTRLTVL.

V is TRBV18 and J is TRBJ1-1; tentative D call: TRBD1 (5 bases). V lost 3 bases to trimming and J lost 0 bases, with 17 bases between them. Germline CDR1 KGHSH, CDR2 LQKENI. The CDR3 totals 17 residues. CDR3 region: CASSPIEPRQLNTEAFF. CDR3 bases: TGTGCCAGCTCACCTATTGAACCAAGACAGTTGAACACTGAAGCTTTCTTT.

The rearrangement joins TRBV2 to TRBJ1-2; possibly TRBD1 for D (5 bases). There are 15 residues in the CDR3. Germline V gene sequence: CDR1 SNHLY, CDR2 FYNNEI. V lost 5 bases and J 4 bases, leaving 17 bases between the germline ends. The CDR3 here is CASSTTDRSPYGYTF. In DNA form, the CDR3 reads TGTGCCAGCAGTACGACAGACCGAAGCCCCTATGGCTACACCTTC.

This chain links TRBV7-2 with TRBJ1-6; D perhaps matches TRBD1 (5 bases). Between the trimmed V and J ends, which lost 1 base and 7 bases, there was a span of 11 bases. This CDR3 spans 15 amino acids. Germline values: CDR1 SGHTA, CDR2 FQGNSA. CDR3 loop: CASSLVGAVNSPLHF. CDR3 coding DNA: TGTGCCAGCAGCTTAGTTGGGGCAGTCAATTCACCCCTCCACTTT.

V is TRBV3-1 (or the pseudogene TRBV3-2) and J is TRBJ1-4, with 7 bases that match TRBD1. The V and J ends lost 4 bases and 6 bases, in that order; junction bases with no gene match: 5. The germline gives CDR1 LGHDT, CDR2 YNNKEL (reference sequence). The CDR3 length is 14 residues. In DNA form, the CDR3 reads TGTGCCAGCAGCCTCAGGGGGGTTGATGAAAAACTGTTTTTT. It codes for CASSLRGVDEKLFF.

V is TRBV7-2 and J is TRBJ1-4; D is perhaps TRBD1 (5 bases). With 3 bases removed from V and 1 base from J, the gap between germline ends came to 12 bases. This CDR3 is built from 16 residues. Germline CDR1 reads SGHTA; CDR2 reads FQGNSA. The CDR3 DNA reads TGTGCCAGCAGCTTGGGGTGGAGGGGAACTAATGAAAAACTGTTTTTT. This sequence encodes CASSLGWRGTNEKLFF.

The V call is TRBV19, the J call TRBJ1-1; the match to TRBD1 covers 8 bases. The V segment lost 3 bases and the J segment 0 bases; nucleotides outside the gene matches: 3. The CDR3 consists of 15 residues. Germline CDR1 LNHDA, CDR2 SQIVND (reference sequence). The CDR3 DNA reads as TGTGCCAGTAGTATTGGGACAGGCATGAACACTGAAGCTTTCTTT. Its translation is CASSIGTGMNTEAFF.

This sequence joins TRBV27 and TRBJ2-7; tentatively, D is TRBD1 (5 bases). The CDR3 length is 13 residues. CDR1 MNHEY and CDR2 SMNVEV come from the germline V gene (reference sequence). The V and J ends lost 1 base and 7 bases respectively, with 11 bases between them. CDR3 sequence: CASSLLQGGEQYF. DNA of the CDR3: TGTGCCAGCAGTTTATTGCAGGGCGGTGAGCAGTACTTC.

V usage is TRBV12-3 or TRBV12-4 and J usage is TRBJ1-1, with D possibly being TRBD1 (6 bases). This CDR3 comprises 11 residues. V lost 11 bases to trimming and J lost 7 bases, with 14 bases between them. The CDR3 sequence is CAWGGADEAFF. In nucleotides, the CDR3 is TGTGCCTGGGGGGGGGCAGATGAAGCTTTCTTT.

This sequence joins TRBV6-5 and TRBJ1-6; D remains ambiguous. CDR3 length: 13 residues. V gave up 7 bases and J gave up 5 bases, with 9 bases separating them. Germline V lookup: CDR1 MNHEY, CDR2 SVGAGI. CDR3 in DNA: TGTGCCAGCAAAGTCGGAGATAATTCACCCCTCCACTTT. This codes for CASKVGDNSPLHF.

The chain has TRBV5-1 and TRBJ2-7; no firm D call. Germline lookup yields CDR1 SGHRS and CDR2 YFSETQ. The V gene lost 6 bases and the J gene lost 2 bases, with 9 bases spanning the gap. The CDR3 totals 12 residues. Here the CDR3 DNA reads TGCGCCAGCATTCTTCCCGCCTACGAGCAGTACTTC. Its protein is CASILPAYEQYF.

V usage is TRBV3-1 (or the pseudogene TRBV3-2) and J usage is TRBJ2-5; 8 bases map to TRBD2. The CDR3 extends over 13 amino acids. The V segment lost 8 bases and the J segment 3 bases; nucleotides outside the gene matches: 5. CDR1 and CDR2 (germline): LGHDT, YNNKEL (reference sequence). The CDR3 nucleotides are TGTGCCAGCCGACGGGAGGGTGAAGAGACCCAGTACTTC. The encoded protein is CASRREGEETQYF.